This T cell receptor beta chain was obtained from a study of long-term antiretroviral therapy in people with HIV. The immunoSEQ assay was v3.0, run at survey level. TCRdb's table, derived via immunoSEQ multiplex PCR, lists solely in-frame clones and lacks some. The repertoire holds fewer than 35,000 clones, with roughly 85% as singletons. CDR1 SGDLS and CDR2 YYNGEE come from the germline V gene. There are 13 residues in the CDR3. V was pared by 4 bases and J by 4 bases, with 5 bases of the junction left unmatched. With regard to this clone: Its antigen is as yet unknown.

Each sample contained roughly 0.95-10 million cryopreserved PBMC, thawed before DNA extraction. General study findings and limits: Clonal expansions arising prior to ART prevailed in the repertoire at every time point. Repertoires in HIV (unlike those of controls) had narrower CDR3 length ranges. Relative to transplant donor controls, diversity remained lower despite increasing after ART.

The sequence derives from a man aged 18 to 35 with HIV. The sequencing used unsorted PBMCs, collected roughly 3.3 years after starting antiretroviral therapy. V gene TRBV9 combines with J gene TRBJ2-7; 7 bases are shared with TRBD1. Here the CDR3 reads CASSPGQFYEQYF. CDR3 DNA sequence: TGTGCCAGCAGCCCGGGACAGTTTTACGAGCAGTACTTC.